This T cell receptor beta chain stems from a study of T cells in Graves' hyperthyroidism and ophthalmopathy. Study information: The initial diagnosis was the point when peripheral blood was collected, ahead of any treatment.

In its sample, this clonotype was seen a few times. Antigen specificity is unknown. Study-level findings and limits: Model predictions of ophthalmopathy came a median around 6.5 months before onset.

Germline CDR1 reads SGHTA; CDR2 reads FQGNSA. This CDR3 is 17 amino acids long. V lost 5 bases to trimming and J lost 0 bases, with 18 bases between them. TCR beta CDR3 sequences were amplified from RNA transcripts. With the HTBI primer set, the TCR CDR3 went through a first round of RT-PCR. TCRdb used MiXCR to reprocess the multiplex PCR reads, holding one entry per CDR3 protein. The data contain 550,000 to 800,000 distinct CDR3 sequences, about 18% of them seen just once; the ten biggest clones take up around 15%. The chain recombines TRBV7-2 with TRBJ2-3; D could derive from TRBD1 or TRBD2 (6 bases each). The TCR was taken from a middle-aged man with Graves' hyperthyroidism. The specimen was blood. CDR3 sequence reads: CASSLTGGWYSTDTQYF. As DNA, the CDR3 is TGTGCCAGCAGCCTTACCGGGGGCTGGTATAGCACAGATACGCAGTATTTT.